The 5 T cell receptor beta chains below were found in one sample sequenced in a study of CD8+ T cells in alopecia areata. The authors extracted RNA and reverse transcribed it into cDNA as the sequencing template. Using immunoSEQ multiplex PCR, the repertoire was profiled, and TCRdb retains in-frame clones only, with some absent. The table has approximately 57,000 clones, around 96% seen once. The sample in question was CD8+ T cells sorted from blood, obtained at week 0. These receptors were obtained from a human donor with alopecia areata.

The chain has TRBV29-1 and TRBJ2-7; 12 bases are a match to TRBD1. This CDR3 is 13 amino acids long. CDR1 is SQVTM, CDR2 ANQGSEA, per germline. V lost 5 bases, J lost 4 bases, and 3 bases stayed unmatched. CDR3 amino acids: CSVRDRGPYEQYF. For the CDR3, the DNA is TGCAGCGTTCGGGACAGGGGGCCTTACGAGCAGTACTTC.

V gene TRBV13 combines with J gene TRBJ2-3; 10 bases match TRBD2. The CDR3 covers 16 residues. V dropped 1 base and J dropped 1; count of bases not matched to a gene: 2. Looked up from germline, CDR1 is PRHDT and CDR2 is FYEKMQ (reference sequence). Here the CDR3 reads CASSLELAGGTDTQYF. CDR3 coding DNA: TGTGCCAGCAGCTTAGAGCTAGCGGGGGGCACAGATACGCAGTATTTT.

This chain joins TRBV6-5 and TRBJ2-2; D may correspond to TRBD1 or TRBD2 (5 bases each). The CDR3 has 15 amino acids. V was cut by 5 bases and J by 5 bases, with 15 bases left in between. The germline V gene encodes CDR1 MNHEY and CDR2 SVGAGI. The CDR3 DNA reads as TGTGCCAGCAGTCTTACTTCAGGGAGTACCGGGGAGCTGTTTTTT. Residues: CASSLTSGSTGELFF.

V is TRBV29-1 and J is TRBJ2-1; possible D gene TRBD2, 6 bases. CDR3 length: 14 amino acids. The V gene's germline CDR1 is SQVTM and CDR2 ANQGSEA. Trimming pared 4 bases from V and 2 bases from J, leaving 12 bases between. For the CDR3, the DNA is TGCAGCGTTGTACGCGGGGAACCCTACAATGAGCAGTTCTTC. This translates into CSVVRGEPYNEQFF.

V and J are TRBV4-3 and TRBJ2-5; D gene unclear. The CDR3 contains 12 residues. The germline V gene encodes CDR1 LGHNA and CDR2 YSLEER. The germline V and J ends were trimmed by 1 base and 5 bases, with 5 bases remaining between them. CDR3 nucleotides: TGCGCCAGCAGCCAAGGGCACGAGACCCAGTACTTC. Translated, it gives CASSQGHETQYF.